The T cell receptor beta chain under discussion was sequenced for a study of cytomegalovirus exposure and HLA in healthy donors. Primers: 60 Vbeta forward and 13 Jbeta reverse. This table comes from immunoSEQ multiplex PCR, and its TCRdb copy is limited to in-frame clones, with some not included. This table holds about 140,000 clones, around 83% found once. The study, taken as a whole, reports: When analyzed later, the rates of TCR association showed variation by HLA locus, with DRB1 the most and HLA-C the fewest. Among CMV-associated TCR beta chains, most appeared HLA-restricted in a later analysis.

Concerning this clone: The antigen is undetermined.

Germline CDR1 MNHEY, CDR2 SMNVEV (reference sequence). The CDR3 runs 15 residues. V shed 3 bases and J shed 4 bases, with 15 bases lying between them. The sequence derives from a woman between 45 and 65 years old in good health and CMV-seropositive. The sample was PBMCs. This chain connects TRBV27 to TRBJ1-2; D gene ambiguous. The CDR3 region is CASSFESGMGYGYTF. CDR3 in DNA: TGTGCCAGCAGTTTCGAGTCGGGGATGGGCTATGGCTACACCTTC.